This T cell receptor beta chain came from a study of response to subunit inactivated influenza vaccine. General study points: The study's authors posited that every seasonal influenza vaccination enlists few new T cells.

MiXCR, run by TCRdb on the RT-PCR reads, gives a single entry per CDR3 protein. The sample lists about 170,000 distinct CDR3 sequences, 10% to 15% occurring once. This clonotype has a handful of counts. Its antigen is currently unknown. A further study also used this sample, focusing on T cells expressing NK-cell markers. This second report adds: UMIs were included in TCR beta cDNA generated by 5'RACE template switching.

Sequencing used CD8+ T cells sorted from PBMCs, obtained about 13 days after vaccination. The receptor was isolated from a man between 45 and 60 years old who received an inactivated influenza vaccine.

Written as DNA, the CDR3 is TGTGCCAGCAGTGGCCGGGACACCTCCACAGATACGCAGTATTTT. Its protein is CASSGRDTSTDTQYF. V usage is TRBV2 and J usage is TRBJ2-3, with TRBD1 as a possible D gene (6 bases). The CDR3 is 15 amino acids. Germline CDR1 is SNHLY and CDR2 is FYNNEI. Trimming shortened V by 4 bases and J by 2 bases, and 13 bases separated the two germline ends.